Below, 9 T cell receptor beta chains from the same sample are listed, as sequenced in a study of shared clonotypes between healthy human individuals. The table came from immunoSEQ multiplex PCR; TCRdb's copy has only in-frame clones and leaves some out. The sample lists about 110,000 clones; around 65% were seen once. Source material: memory CD8+ T cells sorted from blood. Described subset: CD45RO+ cells pooled with CCR7-negative TemRA cells. These receptors were taken from a woman aged 25-40 years in good health.

CDR3 nucleotides: TGCAGCGTGGAGACAGGGGGCGATTTTGGCGAGCAGTACTTC. Translated, it gives CSVETGGDFGEQYF. J is TRBJ2-7 and V is TRBV29-1, with TRBD1 matching over 10 bases. The CDR3 length is 14 residues. With V trimmed by 6 bases and J by 6 bases, 11 bases remained unmatched. Germline loops: CDR1 SQVTM, CDR2 ANQGSEA.

This clone has just a few counts. This specimen includes other DNA sequences encoding the same CDR3. The rearrangement links TRBV5-1 to TRBJ1-5, with 7 bases fitting TRBD1. Germline values: CDR1 SGHRS, CDR2 YFSETQ. The CDR3 extends over 14 amino acids. The trim removed 0 bases at V and 5 bases at J, leaving 2 bases unmatched. This CDR3 reads CASSLGQGDQPQHF. The CDR3 region has the DNA TGCGCCAGCAGCTTGGGACAGGGCGATCAGCCCCAGCATTTT.

The chain combines TRBV7-9 with TRBJ2-7; D is possibly TRBD2 (5 bases). CDR3 length: 14 amino acids. Trimming took 1 base from V and 6 from J, leaving 13 bases between them. From germline, CDR1 is SEHNR and CDR2 FQNEAQ (reference sequence). CDR3 DNA: TGTGCCAGCAGCTTAGAGGCCGGGGTGGTCGAGCAGTACTTC. Translated, it gives CASSLEAGVVEQYF.

The gene calls are TRBV6-1 and TRBJ2-7; possible D gene TRBD1, 5 bases. Germline lookup yields CDR1 MNHNS and CDR2 SASEGT. Trimming left V 4 bases short and J 3 bases short, with 19 bases between. The CDR3 sequence is 16 residues long. The CDR3 nucleotides are TGTGCCAGCAGTGCCCTAATCAGCCTTAGGGGCTACGAGCAGTACTTC. It specifies CASSALISLRGYEQYF.

This clone was seen ten or more times. The V and J genes are TRBV6-5 and TRBJ2-5, with a tentative D call TRBD2 (5 bases). Germline loops: CDR1 MNHEY, CDR2 SVGAGI. This CDR3 spans 13 amino acids. The ends were cut back, 5 bases at V and 4 bases at J, with 11 bases in the middle. DNA of the CDR3: TGTGCCAGCAGTCTCTTGGGAGCAGAGACCCAGTACTTC. This sequence encodes CASSLLGAETQYF.

This chain joins TRBV7-6 and TRBJ2-2; D is ambiguous. Trimming cost V 3 bases and J 0 bases, with 8 bases left between them. CDR1 SGHVS and CDR2 FNYEAQ come from the germline V gene. This CDR3 contains 15 residues. The CDR3 here is CASSFIPPNTGELFF. The CDR3 coding sequence is TGTGCCAGCAGCTTTATCCCCCCGAACACCGGGGAGCTGTTTTTT.

The chain is built from TRBV30 and TRBJ1-2; a weak D match, TRBD1 (5 bases). CDR3 length: 13 amino acids. Trimming shortened V by 3 bases and J by 4 bases, and 12 bases separated the two germline ends. Germline V lookup: CDR1 GTSNPN, CDR2 SVGIG (reference sequence). CDR3 bases: TGTGCCTGGAGCTATGAGGGGATCTATGGCTACACCTTC. Amino acid sequence: CAWSYEGIYGYTF.

J is TRBJ2-1 and V is TRBV2; 7 nucleotides match TRBD2. Germline trimming cut 0 bases from V and 5 bases from J; bases unmatched to any gene: 13. CDR3 length: 18 amino acids. Germline CDR1 SNHLY, CDR2 FYNNEI. CDR3 sequence: CASSEAIPLAEVNNEQFF. CDR3 bases: TGTGCCAGCAGTGAAGCCATTCCCCTAGCGGAGGTTAACAATGAGCAGTTCTTC.

This clone was found once. J is TRBJ2-5 and V is TRBV11-2; no clear D. The germline V gene has CDR1 SGHAT and CDR2 FQNNGV. V lost 6 bases and J lost 2, with 16 bases in between. The CDR3 contains 15 residues. CDR3 coding DNA: TGTGCCAGCAGTATCTTCTTGAGCGAACAAGAGACCCAGTACTTC. Translating it yields CASSIFLSEQETQYF.